Shown below are 26 T cell receptor beta chains from a single sample sequenced in a study of Graves' ophthalmopathy and Graves' hyperthyroidism. TCR beta CDR3 amplification used RNA transcripts. The library came from an HTBI-primed first-round RT-PCR and a second-round multiplex PCR. TCRdb independently ran MiXCR on the multiplex PCR reads; one entry per CDR3 protein. The repertoire holds roughly 700,000 distinct CDR3 sequences, with approximately 40% as singletons. Specimen: peripheral blood. These receptor sequences come from an adult man with Graves' ophthalmopathy.

The chain employs TRBV29-1 and TRBJ1-1; 10 bases map to TRBD1. The germline V gene has CDR1 SQVTM and CDR2 ANQGSEA. The trim removed 8 bases at V and 3 bases at J, leaving 9 bases unmatched. This CDR3 is 14 amino acids long. As DNA, the CDR3 is TGCAGCTTGGCGACAGGGGGCGCGTACACTGAAGCTTTCTTT. It codes for CSLATGGAYTEAFF.

There are many counts of this clonotype. The chain combines TRBV15 with TRBJ1-5, with D maybe TRBD1 (5 bases). Germline V gene data show CDR1 as LNHNV and CDR2 as YYDKDF (reference sequence). V lost 1 base to trimming and J lost 3 bases, with 13 bases between them. The CDR3 extends over 16 amino acids. CDR3 loop: CATSRVGAGSNQPQHF. The CDR3, as DNA: TGTGCCACCAGCAGAGTTGGGGCAGGGTCCAATCAGCCCCAGCATTTT.

The gene calls are TRBV9 and TRBJ1-2, with D unresolved. CDR3 size: 14 residues. Per germline, CDR1 SGDLS and CDR2 YYNGEE. The V end was cut by 5 bases, the J end by 6 bases, with 17 bases between. In DNA form, the CDR3 reads TGTGCCAGCAGTGGGCTTTACACCGGGGATGGCTACACCTTC. Protein product: CASSGLYTGDGYTF. Full variable domain (remainder filled in from reference TRBV9 and TRBJ1-2): DSGVTQTPKHLITATGQRVTLRCSPRSGDLSVYWYQQSLDQGLQFLIQYYNGEERAKGNILERFSAQQFPDLHSELNLSSLELGDSALYFCASSGLYTGDGYTFGSGTRLTVV.

This clonotype occurred a few times. V gene TRBV11-2 combines with J gene TRBJ2-5; possible D gene TRBD1, 5 bases. The CDR3 spans 15 residues. The germline gives CDR1 SGHAT, CDR2 FQNNGV. V lost 5 bases, J lost 5 bases, and 18 bases lay in between. CDR3 in amino acids: CASSRYIGEGETQYF. The CDR3 DNA reads TGTGCCAGCAGCCGGTATATAGGGGAAGGGGAGACCCAGTACTTC. The full variable domain, its missing parts supplied by reference TRBV11-2 and TRBJ2-5, is EAGVAQSPRYKIIEKRQSVAFWCNPISGHATLYWYQQILGQGPKLLIQFQNNGVVDDSQLPKDRFSAERLKGVDSTLKIQPAKLEDSAVYLCASSRYIGEGETQYFGPGTRLLVL.

This clonotype was observed a handful of times. This sequence joins TRBV25-1 and TRBJ2-2; the D is unclear. V was trimmed by 5 bases and J by 1 base, leaving 8 bases between them. Germline assignment: CDR1 MGHDK and CDR2 SYGVNS. CDR3 length: 14 residues. The CDR3 bases are TGTGCCAGCAGTTTCTGGGGGAACACCGGGGAGCTGTTTTTT. It is translated as CASSFWGNTGELFF. Combining the CDR3 with reference TRBV25-1 and TRBJ2-2 gives the whole variable domain EADIYQTPRYLVIGTGKKITLECSQTMGHDKMYWYQQDPGMELHLIHYSYGVNSTEKGDLSSESTVSRIRTEHFPLTLESARPSHTSQYLCASSFWGNTGELFFGEGSRLTVL.

This clonotype has at least ten counts. The chain carries TRBV11-2 and TRBJ1-3; 8 nucleotides line up with TRBD1. The CDR3 totals 14 residues. V was pared by 5 bases and J by 9 bases, with 9 bases of the junction left unmatched. Germline V gene lookup returns CDR1 SGHAT and CDR2 FQNNGV. This CDR3 is CASSVDRVGRTIYF. CDR3 nucleotides: TGTGCCAGCAGCGTGGACAGGGTCGGGCGCACCATATATTTT. The full variable domain, rest sourced from reference TRBV11-2 and TRBJ1-3, is EAGVAQSPRYKIIEKRQSVAFWCNPISGHATLYWYQQILGQGPKLLIQFQNNGVVDDSQLPKDRFSAERLKGVDSTLKIQPAKLEDSAVYLCASSVDRVGRTIYFGEGSWLTVV.

The chain employs TRBV19 and TRBJ2-7; D gene ambiguous. The germline CDR1 and CDR2 sequences are LNHDA and SQIVND (reference sequence). The CDR3 extends over 14 amino acids. V shed 3 bases and J shed 0 bases, with 9 bases lying between them. The CDR3: CASSIHQTSYEQYF. CDR3 nucleotide sequence: TGTGCCAGTAGTATCCATCAGACCTCCTACGAGCAGTACTTC.

As for this clonotype: This may arise from a read error, as a much more abundant clone is one base away. The chain joins TRBV19 to TRBJ1-4; TRBD1 matches at 7 bases. Germline V lookup: CDR1 LNHDA, CDR2 SQIVND (reference sequence). CDR3 size: 14 residues. CDR3 in amino acids: CVSSPRQGMEKLFF. CDR3 bases: TGTGTCAGTAGTCCGCGACAGGGTATGGAAAAACTGTTTTTT.

Details on this clonotype: Relative to the germline gene, one junction end is altered; a read error may explain this. The V call is TRBV10-3, the J call TRBJ1-5; D remains unclear. Germline V gene data show CDR1 as ENHRY and CDR2 as SYGVKD. The CDR3 runs 15 residues. The CDR3 region has the DNA TGTGCCAGCAGTTGGACTAGCGGTAGGCATCAGCCCCAGCATTTT. As protein: CASSWTSGRHQPQHF.

The chain couples TRBV7-9 to TRBJ2-6; D ambiguous. CDR3 size: 17 residues. CDR1 is SEHNR, CDR2 FQNEAQ, per germline (reference sequence). The V end lost 2 bases, the J end lost 0 bases, and 11 bases lay between the germline ends. CDR3 sequence: CASSLKGSHSGANVLTF. The CDR3 bases are TGTGCCAGCAGCTTAAAAGGGTCCCACTCTGGGGCCAACGTCCTGACTTTC.

V usage is TRBV7-9 and J usage is TRBJ1-5; tentatively, D is TRBD1 (5 bases). CDR1 is SEHNR, CDR2 FQNEAQ, per germline (reference sequence). This CDR3 contains 11 residues. V lost 5 bases and J lost 15, with 14 bases in between. This CDR3 reads CASSPRDGGHF. For the CDR3, the DNA is TGTGCCAGCAGCCCGCGGGACGGCGGGCATTTT.

V usage is TRBV29-1 and J usage is TRBJ1-2; 8 bases align to TRBD1. Per germline, CDR1 SQVTM and CDR2 ANQGSEA. Trimming at V came to 3 bases and at J to 6 bases, leaving 6 bases not matched to a gene. The CDR3 is 13 residues long. The CDR3 DNA reads TGCAGCGTTGATCCGACAGGGGCAAATGGCTACACCTTC. This codes for CSVDPTGANGYTF. Full variable domain (rest looked up from reference TRBV29-1 and TRBJ1-2): SAVISQKPSRDICQRGTSLTIQCQVDSQVTMMFWYRQQPGQSLTLIATANQGSEATYESGFVIDKFPISRPNLTFSTLTVSNMSPEDSSIYLCSVDPTGANGYTFGSGTRLTVV.

This clonotype appeared a few times. The V call is TRBV7-9, the J call TRBJ2-7; no clear D. Trimming left V 0 bases short and J 3 bases short, with 6 bases between. Germline lookup yields CDR1 SEHNR and CDR2 FQNEAQ (reference sequence). This CDR3 contains 13 residues. CDR3 sequence reads: CASSLAMFYEQYF. The CDR3 DNA sequence: TGTGCCAGCAGCTTAGCTATGTTCTACGAGCAGTACTTC.

The table lists this clonotype with a few counts. The rearrangement links TRBV3-1 to TRBJ1-1, with 8 bases that match TRBD1. This CDR3 is 15 amino acids long. Germline V gives CDR1 LGHDT, CDR2 YNNKEL (reference sequence). V was clipped by 4 bases and J by 2 bases; unmatched bases: 6. The CDR3 spells CASSLMTGDNTEAFF. The CDR3 DNA sequence: TGTGCCAGCAGCCTGATGACAGGGGACAACACTGAAGCTTTCTTT. Looking up the rest from reference TRBV3-1 and TRBJ1-1 gives the full variable domain: DTAVSQTPKYLVTQMGNDKSIKCEQNLGHDTMYWYKQDSKKFLKIMFSYNNKELIINETVPNRFSPKSPDKAHLNLHINSLELGDSAVYFCASSLMTGDNTEAFFGQGTRLTVV.

This clonotype was counted at least ten times. The gene calls are TRBV10-3 and TRBJ2-7; D may be TRBD1 (5 bases). Germline V lookup: CDR1 ENHRY, CDR2 SYGVKD. CDR3 length equals 15 residues. V was pared by 0 bases and J by 6 bases, with 15 bases between. This CDR3 reads CAISESDSRGAEQYF. CDR3 sequence (DNA): TGTGCCATCAGTGAGTCTGACAGTCGCGGCGCCGAGCAGTACTTC.

The table lists this clonotype with a few counts. Here the CDR3 DNA reads TGTGCCAGCAGCGCCCCCCAAAGAATGACAGGGACCTATGGCTACACCTTC. This encodes CASSAPQRMTGTYGYTF. The chain joins TRBV11-2 to TRBJ1-2; 7 bases line up with TRBD1. Trimming took 5 bases from V and 4 from J; bases not matched to a gene: 16. The CDR3 covers 17 residues. The germline CDR1 and CDR2 sequences are SGHAT and FQNNGV. Full variable domain (remainder filled in from reference TRBV11-2 and TRBJ1-2): EAGVAQSPRYKIIEKRQSVAFWCNPISGHATLYWYQQILGQGPKLLIQFQNNGVVDDSQLPKDRFSAERLKGVDSTLKIQPAKLEDSAVYLCASSAPQRMTGTYGYTFGSGTRLTVV.

At least ten counts were recorded for this clonotype. J is TRBJ1-2 and V is TRBV19; TRBD1 matches at 7 bases. Germline loops: CDR1 LNHDA, CDR2 SQIVND (reference sequence). The CDR3 covers 14 residues. V was clipped by 4 bases and J by 4 bases; unmatched bases: 6. The CDR3 DNA follows: TGTGCCAGTAGTAGAGGGGGCGACAGCTATGGCTACACCTTC. This translates into CASSRGGDSYGYTF. Combining the CDR3 with reference TRBV19 and TRBJ1-2 gives the whole variable domain DGGITQSPKYLFRKEGQNVTLSCEQNLNHDAMYWYRQDPGQGLRLIYYSQIVNDFQKGDIAEGYSVSREKKESFPLTVTSAQKNPTAFYLCASSRGGDSYGYTFGSGTRLTVV.

The V and J genes are TRBV12-3 or TRBV12-4 and TRBJ1-2; D gene ambiguous. The length of the CDR3 is 14 residues. V dropped 1 base and J dropped 5 bases, with 11 bases sitting between them. As DNA, the CDR3 is TGTGCCAGCAGTTTAGACGGTAGAGTTTATGGCTACACCTTC. Translated, it gives CASSLDGRVYGYTF.

V and J are TRBV12-5 and TRBJ2-7, with 7 bases that match TRBD1. Trimming took 3 bases from V and 0 from J; bases not matched to a gene: 8. The germline gives CDR1 LGHNT, CDR2 FRNRAP. The CDR3 loop spans 16 amino acids. The CDR3 coding sequence is TGTGCTAGTGGTTTCCTACAGGGGTTGAGCTCCTACGAGCAGTACTTC. It translates to CASGFLQGLSSYEQYF.

This clonotype was detected once. The chain recombines TRBV2 with TRBJ1-6; TRBD1 might be the D (5 bases). V was clipped by 8 bases and J by 10 bases, with 21 bases between them. CDR3 size: 15 residues. Germline V gives CDR1 SNHLY, CDR2 FYNNEI. The CDR3 DNA sequence: TGTGCCAGCGAGCCAGGGACGGCCATGGGATCACCCCTCCACTTT. Protein sequence: CASEPGTAMGSPLHF.

The CDR3 sequence is CSASNAPQGYTEAFF. The CDR3 nucleotides read TGCAGTGCCTCCAATGCACCACAGGGATATACTGAAGCTTTCTTT. The chain links TRBV20-1 to TRBJ1-1; TRBD1 might be the D (6 bases). Germline CDR1 is DFQATT and CDR2 is SNEGSKA (reference sequence). The CDR3 is 15 amino acids. The V gene lost 6 bases and the J gene lost 5 bases, with 22 bases spanning the gap.

This clonotype was detected only a few times. The chain combines TRBV19 with TRBJ1-4, with D hard to call. CDR1 LNHDA and CDR2 SQIVND come from the germline V gene (reference sequence). CDR3 size: 13 residues. Trimming took 3 bases from V and 8 from J, leaving 10 bases between them. CDR3: CASSIGIGEKLFF. The DNA of the CDR3 is TGTGCCAGTAGTATCGGCATTGGAGAAAAACTGTTTTTT.

A note on this clonotype: A clone one base away is much larger, so this may be a read error. The V and J genes are TRBV2 and TRBJ2-5; 7 bases are shared with TRBD2. CDR3 length: 11 residues. CDR1 and CDR2 (germline): SNHLY, FYNNEI. V dropped 4 bases and J dropped 10; count of bases not matched to a gene: 3. In DNA, the CDR3 is TGTGCCAGCAGTGCCGGGACTAACCAGTACTTC. It is translated as CASSAGTNQYF.

Comment on this clonotype: The DNA is omitted, as the CDR3 cannot be located on it reliably, and the CDR3 follows TCRdb's listing. This chain connects TRBV15 to TRBJ2-2; the table gives TRBD1 as D, unverified against the DNA. Germline V gene sequence: CDR1 LNHNV, CDR2 YYDKDF (reference sequence). The CDR3 numbers 23 amino acids, ends counted. CDR3 loop: CATSRAREGNEQYFGPGTGELFF.

This clonotype was seen ten or more times. The V call is TRBV10-3, the J call TRBJ2-5; 7 bases agree with TRBD1. Trimming took 2 bases from V and 3 from J; bases not matched to a gene: 3. From germline, CDR1 is ENHRY and CDR2 SYGVKD. The CDR3 totals 14 residues. The CDR3, as DNA: TGTGCCATCAGTGAGGACAGGGCAGAAGAGACCCAGTACTTC. It codes for CAISEDRAEETQYF.

This chain's CDR3 is CATGGGGLAGSETQYF. CDR3 sequence (DNA): TGTGCCACCGGTGGGGGAGGACTAGCGGGGTCTGAGACCCAGTACTTC. This chain links TRBV24-1 with TRBJ2-5, with 12 bases that match TRBD2. The CDR3 length is 16 residues. Trimming cost V 9 bases and J 5 bases; bases outside gene matches: 12. CDR1 is KGHDR and CDR2 is SFDVKD in the germline V gene.